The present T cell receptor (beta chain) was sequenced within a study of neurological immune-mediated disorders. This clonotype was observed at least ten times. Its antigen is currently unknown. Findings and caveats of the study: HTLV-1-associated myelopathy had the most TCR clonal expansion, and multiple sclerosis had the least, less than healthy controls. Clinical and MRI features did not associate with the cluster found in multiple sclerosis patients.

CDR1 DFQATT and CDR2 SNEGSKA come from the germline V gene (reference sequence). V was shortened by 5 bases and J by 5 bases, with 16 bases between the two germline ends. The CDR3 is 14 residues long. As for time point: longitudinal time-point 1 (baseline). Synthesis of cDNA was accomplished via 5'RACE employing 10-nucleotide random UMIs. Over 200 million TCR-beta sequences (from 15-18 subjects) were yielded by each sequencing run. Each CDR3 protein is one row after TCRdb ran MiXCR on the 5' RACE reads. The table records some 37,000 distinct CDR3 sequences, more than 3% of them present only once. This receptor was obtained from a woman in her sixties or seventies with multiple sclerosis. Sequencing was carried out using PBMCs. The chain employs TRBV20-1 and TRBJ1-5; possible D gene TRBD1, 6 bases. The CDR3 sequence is CSAGQGGGDQPQHF. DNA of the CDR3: TGCAGTGCTGGTCAAGGGGGGGGGGATCAGCCCCAGCATTTT.